One sample yielded the 16 T cell receptor beta chains listed below, sequenced in a study of radiation and T cells in renal cell carcinoma. This sample's time point: blood 2 weeks post-SBRT. Treatment given: 15 Gy SBRT to primary tumor, nephrectomy 4 weeks later. TCRdb's copy holds only in-frame clones and misses some; the assay was immunoSEQ multiplex PCR. The sample lists 100,000 to 150,000 clones, 81% occurring once. The sequenced sample was blood, obtained from a patient whose treatment included radiotherapy and nephrectomy. Receptor source: a man between 50 and 59 years old with renal cell carcinoma.

This chain uses TRBV13 with TRBJ2-7, with a tentative D call TRBD1 (6 bases). Trimming removed 6 bases at V and 7 bases at J, with 13 bases between. CDR1 is PRHDT, CDR2 FYEKMQ, per germline (reference sequence). The length of the CDR3 is 12 residues. This CDR3 is CASSNTGFEQYF. CDR3 DNA: TGTGCCAGCAGTAATACAGGGTTTGAGCAGTACTTC.

The chain links TRBV9 to TRBJ2-3; D is possibly TRBD2 (6 bases). The CDR3 loop spans 15 amino acids. Germline V gives CDR1 SGDLS, CDR2 YYNGEE. The ends were cut back, 0 bases at V and 5 bases at J, with 13 bases in the middle. The DNA for the CDR3 is TGTGCCAGCAGCGTAGGCGGGGCCCCGGGAGATACGCAGTATTTT. Translating gives CASSVGGAPGDTQYF.

The chain recombines TRBV2 with TRBJ1-2, with D unresolved. The CDR3 loop spans 14 amino acids. Germline CDR1 SNHLY, CDR2 FYNNEI. The V gene lost 4 bases and the J gene lost 5 bases, with 14 bases spanning the gap. CDR3 region: CASSGQGQPYGYTF. The CDR3 DNA sequence: TGTGCCAGCAGTGGTCAAGGGCAGCCTTATGGCTACACCTTC.

The chain recombines TRBV6-5 with TRBJ2-2; 7 bases are a match to TRBD2. Trimming cost V 4 bases and J 9 bases; bases outside gene matches: 8. Germline V gives CDR1 MNHEY, CDR2 SVGAGI. The CDR3 has 14 amino acids. CDR3 region: CASSFDWGGRELFF. CDR3 sequence (DNA): TGTGCCAGCAGTTTCGACTGGGGGGGAAGGGAGCTGTTTTTT.

The chain combines TRBV14 with TRBJ2-1; 8 bases align to TRBD2. Germline CDR1 reads SGHDN; CDR2 reads FVKESK. This CDR3 is 17 amino acids long. With V trimmed by 5 bases and J by 3 bases, 12 bases remained unmatched. The DNA for the CDR3 is TGTGCCAGCAGCACCGCCTCGGGGGGGCTCATCTACAATGAGCAGTTCTTC. Translating gives CASSTASGGLIYNEQFF.

This chain connects TRBV6-1 to TRBJ1-1, with TRBD1 matching over 7 bases. Germline lookup yields CDR1 MNHNS and CDR2 SASEGT. The CDR3 has 13 residues. In nucleotides, the CDR3 is TGTGCGGCAGCGGGACAGTTGAACACTGAAGCTTTCTTT. Translated, it gives CAAAGQLNTEAFF.

The J gene is TRBJ2-1, the V gene TRBV19; 9 bases line up with TRBD2. CDR1 is LNHDA and CDR2 is SQIVND in the germline V gene (reference sequence). J was trimmed by 5 bases and V by 5 bases; bases with no gene match: 4. This CDR3 contains 14 residues. The CDR3 loop reads CASSGGTSHNEQFF. CDR3 DNA: TGTGCCAGTAGTGGCGGGACTAGCCACAATGAGCAGTTCTTC.

The chain couples TRBV19 to TRBJ2-6; D possibly matches TRBD1 or TRBD2 (5 bases each). This CDR3 comprises 16 residues. Trimming removed 3 bases at V and 4 bases at J, with 13 bases between. Germline values: CDR1 LNHDA, CDR2 SQIVND (reference sequence). The CDR3 is CASSIHSGTGANVLTF. DNA for the CDR3: TGTGCCAGTAGTATCCATTCAGGGACCGGGGCCAACGTCCTGACTTTC.

The rearrangement joins TRBV15 to TRBJ1-5; D is uncertain. This CDR3 comprises 15 residues. The germline CDR1 and CDR2 sequences are LNHNV and YYDKDF (reference sequence). Trimming pared 1 base from V and 0 bases from J, leaving 7 bases between. CDR3 region: CATSRGGVSNQPQHF. In DNA, the CDR3 is TGTGCCACCAGCAGAGGCGGGGTTAGCAATCAGCCCCAGCATTTT.

This clone was counted between two and nine times. This sequence joins TRBV5-1 and TRBJ2-1; D may correspond to TRBD1 or TRBD2 (6 bases each). The ends were cut back, 4 bases at V and 0 bases at J, with 20 bases in the middle. The CDR3 is 18 amino acids. Germline V gives CDR1 SGHRS, CDR2 YFSETQ. CDR3 protein: CASSMGGPGTSSYNEQFF. The CDR3 DNA reads as TGCGCCAGCAGCATGGGGGGTCCCGGGACATCCTCCTACAATGAGCAGTTCTTC.

V gene TRBV7-3 combines with J gene TRBJ2-7; D gene ambiguous. The V end was cut by 2 bases, the J end by 6 bases, with 11 bases between. The CDR3 is 13 amino acids. CDR1 and CDR2 (germline): SGHTA, FQGTGA. The CDR3 protein is CASSLPGSGEQYF. CDR3 nucleotide sequence: TGTGCCAGCAGCTTACCCGGTTCTGGCGAGCAGTACTTC.

This clone was counted only a few times. The chain has TRBV4-3 and TRBJ1-2; 7 positions match TRBD1. Unmatched junction bases numbered 6, after V lost 2 bases and J lost 0 bases. Germline CDR1 is LGHNA and CDR2 is YSLEER. The CDR3 contains 16 residues. DNA for the CDR3: TGCGCCAGCAGCCAAAGCGGGACAGAACCTAACTATGGCTACACCTTC. Translation gives CASSQSGTEPNYGYTF.

The CDR3 spells CASRGTRQYQETQYF. CDR3 coding DNA: TGTGCCAGCAGGGGGACTAGACAGTACCAAGAGACCCAGTACTTC. The chain has TRBV27 and TRBJ2-5; 8 bases agree with TRBD2. The junction had 6 bases not matched to a gene; V was cut back by 6 bases and J by 0 bases. Germline V gene sequence: CDR1 MNHEY, CDR2 SMNVEV (reference sequence). The CDR3 has 15 amino acids.

In this sample, this clone turned up a few times. Other DNA sequences within the sample encode an identical CDR3. The rearrangement uses TRBV5-1 and TRBJ2-3; 8 bases are shared with TRBD1. This CDR3 contains 14 residues. Trimming cost V 4 bases and J 1 base; bases outside gene matches: 2. Germline CDR1 and CDR2: SGHRS and YFSETQ. The CDR3 DNA follows: TGCGCCAGCAGCCCACAGGGGGGCACAGATACGCAGTATTTT. Translation: CASSPQGGTDTQYF.

The rearrangement joins TRBV11-2 to TRBJ2-7; D gene ambiguous. Between the trimmed V and J ends, which lost 2 bases and 4 bases, there was a span of 6 bases. Germline CDR1 reads SGHAT; CDR2 reads FQNNGV. The CDR3 spans 12 residues. CDR3 sequence: CASSLLGYEQYF. DNA of the CDR3: TGTGCCAGCAGCTTACTTGGGTACGAGCAGTACTTC.

This chain joins TRBV5-1 and TRBJ2-3, with 7 bases matching TRBD1. The CDR3 extends over 15 amino acids. V shed 3 bases and J 3 bases; nucleotides not matched to a gene: 7. Germline CDR1 SGHRS, CDR2 YFSETQ. The CDR3 coding sequence is TGCGCCAGCAGCTGGAGACAGGGAACTACAGATACGCAGTATTTT. It yields the protein CASSWRQGTTDTQYF.